This entry is about one T cell receptor beta chain. This receptor's antigen is unknown. Within one base of it there is no much larger clone, and no base qualities were kept. For repertoire sequencing, TCR beta CDR3 regions were amplified from RNA transcripts. The first round of RT-PCR was done with HTBI primers and the Qiagen OneStep RT-PCR kit, and was followed by a second round of multiplex PCR, then size selection and purification. Libraries were sequenced on an Illumina HiSeq2000 using paired-end 100 bp reads. On the authors' methods: SOAPnuke was used to process the reads, throwing out any read that had adapters, had uncalled bases, had a mean Phred below 15, or lacked an exact constant-primer or identifier match. COPE v1.2.5 was used to merge high-quality paired reads. Each unique nucleotide sequence was defined as a clonotype, and clonotypes were aligned to IMGT TRB V, D and J references with MiTCR v1.1. Only V-J combinations with frequency above 0.0001 were analysed, covering 98% to 99.2% of repertoires. For each V-J combination, a TCR clonal expansion and chaos score was defined as F50 clonal expansion divided by the chaos observed in the TCRdist matrix. Welch's t-statistics and random forest were used to reduce the features to about 14 V-J combinations, which were then used as input to a naive Bayes classifier. The similarity between thyroid and blood repertoires was quantified using the Morisita-Horn index. TCRdb reprocessed the public reads (quality trimming at Q25 with fastp, clone calling with MiXCR) and kept in-frame beta chains. Each entry merges the rows of one CDR3 protein and shows their most common DNA and genes. The V and J calls were not made by the authors but by TCRdb's processing. The sample yields 500,000 to 600,000 distinct CDR3 sequences; just under 40% were counted once. The ten largest clonotypes hold around 4.6% of the sample.

This sample is drawn from a study of Graves' ophthalmopathy and Graves' hyperthyroidism (dated by TCRdb to between 2017 and 2018). Context from the whole study: Hyperthyroidism was defined as stable when no progression to ophthalmopathy occurred within 18 months of follow-up. Once sampling was done, hyperthyroidism patients were given methimazole at a starting dose of 30 mg daily, while ophthalmopathy patients were given high-dose intravenous methylprednisolone. To explore V-J signatures that separate ophthalmopathy from hyperthyroidism, a discovery set of about a hundred patients was enrolled, consisting of about 41 with ophthalmopathy and around 60 with stable hyperthyroidism. For independent validation, a separate cohort was made up of approximately 19 hyperthyroidism patients plus 17 patients who later progressed from hyperthyroidism to ophthalmopathy. In roughly 6 hyperthyroidism patients, the T-cell repertoires found in thyroid tissue were compared with those found in blood. In total, around 140 blood samples were TCR-sequenced: roughly 45 ophthalmopathy, roughly 80 hyperthyroidism and approximately 17 hyperthyroidism-to-ophthalmopathy patients. The study used TCR beta repertoire signatures to distinguish Graves' ophthalmopathy from Graves' hyperthyroidism and to predict progression to ophthalmopathy. What the research found in general, with its limitations: Ophthalmopathy was separated from stable hyperthyroidism by the 13-signature model with roughly 90% sensitivity and about 81% specificity in cross-validation and with 80%/75% in the test set. Among expanded thyroid clonotypes with frequency above 0.001, most also showed up in blood, which suggests that blood repertoires may reflect the thyroid immune response. No statistical method was used to set the sample size in advance, and the investigators knew which group each participant was assigned to. In validation, the model predicted ophthalmopathy progression with about 64% sensitivity and 72.22% specificity; about a dozen predicted patients were CT-confirmed with GO in a median of around 6 months.

Hyperthyroidism patients were newly diagnosed, were aged 18 to 65 years, and had a disease duration under 2 months. Patients with other autoimmune diseases, uncontrolled infections, pregnancy or lactation were excluded from the study. Diagnosis relied on clinical symptoms, serum thyroxine, TRAb, thyroid ultrasound and orbital computed tomography. Trizol reagent was used to extract the total RNA, and its quality was then checked on an Agilent 2100 Bioanalyzer. From cysteine to phenylalanine, the CDR3 is 13 amino acids long. Only the CDR3 part of the read is kept: 39 bases, read in frame from the first base. The V end gives up 5 bases and the J end 6 bases, leaving 7 bases in the junction not matched to a gene. For CDR1 and CDR2, the germline V gene (reference sequence) lists SGHNT and YYREEE.

The chain is encoded by TRBV5-4 joined to TRBJ1-1, with 7 bases in between that match TRBD1. The TCR originated in an adult man with Graves' hyperthyroidism. Sequenced material: peripheral blood or thyroid tissue (not recorded which). The DNA sequence is given as TGTGCCAGCAGTGCCGGGACAGCCCCTGAAGCTTTCTTT. Translated, this gives CASSAGTAPEAFF.